This T cell receptor beta chain came from a study of blood T cell repertoires in COVID-19. Overall study context: Acute and convalescent COVID-19 samples came from the United States, Italy and Spain. The cDNA or gDNA used as material had been derived from T cells, B-cell-depleted T cells, or PBMCs.

The authors' processing: For nucleated cells, counts were estimated from reference gene primer amplification. TCRdb keeps only in-frame clones here, not all; method: immunoSEQ multiplex PCR. V and J calls and clone size are those listed in that table; D and trimming were worked out from the DNA. Among around 170,000 clones, less than 85% were seen once, and the ten largest hold 3%. The CDR3 covers 15 residues. Trimming left V 8 bases short and J 6 bases short, with 22 bases between. Per germline, CDR1 SEHNR and CDR2 FQNEAQ (reference sequence). The sample was peripheral blood. The rearrangement links TRBV7-9 to TRBJ1-2, with D possibly TRBD1 on 5 matching bases. The sequence derives from a woman aged 80 or over with acute or convalescent COVID-19. In nucleotides, the CDR3 is TGTGCCAGCGCGTCAATGGCTATGGGAGGGGATGGCTACACCTTC. This gives the protein CASASMAMGGDGYTF.